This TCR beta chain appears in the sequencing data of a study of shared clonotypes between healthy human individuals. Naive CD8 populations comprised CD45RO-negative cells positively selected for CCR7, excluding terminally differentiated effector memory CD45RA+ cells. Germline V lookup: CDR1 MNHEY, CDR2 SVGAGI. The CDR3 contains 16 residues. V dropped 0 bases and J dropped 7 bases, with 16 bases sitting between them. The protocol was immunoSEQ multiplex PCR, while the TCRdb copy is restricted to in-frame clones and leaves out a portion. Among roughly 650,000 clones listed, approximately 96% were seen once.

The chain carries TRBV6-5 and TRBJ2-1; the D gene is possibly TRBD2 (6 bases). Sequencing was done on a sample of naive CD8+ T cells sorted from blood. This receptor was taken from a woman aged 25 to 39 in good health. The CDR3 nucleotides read TGTGCCAGCAGTTACTCGTGGGGGGAATGGTTTAATGAGCAGTTCTTC. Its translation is CASSYSWGEWFNEQFF.